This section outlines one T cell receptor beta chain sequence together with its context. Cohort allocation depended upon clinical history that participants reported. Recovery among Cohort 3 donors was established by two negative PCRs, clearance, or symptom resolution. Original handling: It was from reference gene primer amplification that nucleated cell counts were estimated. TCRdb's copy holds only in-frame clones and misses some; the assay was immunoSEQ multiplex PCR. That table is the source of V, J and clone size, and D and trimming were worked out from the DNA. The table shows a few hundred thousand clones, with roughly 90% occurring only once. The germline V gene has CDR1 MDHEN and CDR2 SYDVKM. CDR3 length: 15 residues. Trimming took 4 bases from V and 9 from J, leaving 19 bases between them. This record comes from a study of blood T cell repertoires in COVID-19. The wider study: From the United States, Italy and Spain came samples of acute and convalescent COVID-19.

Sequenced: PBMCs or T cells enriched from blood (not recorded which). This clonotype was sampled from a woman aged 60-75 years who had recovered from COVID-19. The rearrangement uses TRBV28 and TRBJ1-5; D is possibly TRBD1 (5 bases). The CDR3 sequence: CASSSLGAGSLPQHF. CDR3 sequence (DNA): TGTGCCAGCAGTTCCCTTGGGGCAGGGTCGTTGCCCCAGCATTTT.